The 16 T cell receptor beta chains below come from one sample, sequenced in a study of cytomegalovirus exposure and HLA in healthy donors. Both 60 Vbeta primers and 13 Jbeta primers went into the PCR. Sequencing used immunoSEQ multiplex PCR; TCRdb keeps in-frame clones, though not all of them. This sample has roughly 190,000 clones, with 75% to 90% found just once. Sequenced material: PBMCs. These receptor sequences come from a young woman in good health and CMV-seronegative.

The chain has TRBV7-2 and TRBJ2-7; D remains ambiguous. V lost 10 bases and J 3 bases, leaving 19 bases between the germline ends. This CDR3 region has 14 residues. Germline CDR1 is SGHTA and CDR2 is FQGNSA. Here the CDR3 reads CATREELMNYEQYF. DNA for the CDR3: TGTGCCACTAGAGAGGAGCTTATGAACTACGAGCAGTACTTC.

The CDR3 sequence: CASSRKGAYNSPLHF. DNA of the CDR3: TGTGCCAGTAGTCGGAAAGGGGCCTATAATTCACCCCTCCACTTT. The rearrangement joins TRBV19 to TRBJ1-6, with D perhaps matching TRBD1 (5 bases). Germline V gene data show CDR1 as LNHDA and CDR2 as SQIVND (reference sequence). This CDR3 has 15 amino acids. V gave up 5 bases and J gave up 2 bases, with 10 bases separating them.

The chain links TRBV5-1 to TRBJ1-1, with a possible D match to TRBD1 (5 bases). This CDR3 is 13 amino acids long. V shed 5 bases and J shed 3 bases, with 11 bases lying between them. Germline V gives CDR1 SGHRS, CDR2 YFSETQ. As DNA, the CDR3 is TGCGCCAGCAGTTACTTAGGGGACACTGAAGCTTTCTTT. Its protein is CASSYLGDTEAFF.

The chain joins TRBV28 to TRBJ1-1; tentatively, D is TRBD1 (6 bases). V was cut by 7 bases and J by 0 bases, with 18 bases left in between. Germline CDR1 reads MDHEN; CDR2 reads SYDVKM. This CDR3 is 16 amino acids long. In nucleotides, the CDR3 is TGTGCCAGCATTACCGCGGGAGGGGGGCTGAACACTGAAGCTTTCTTT. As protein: CASITAGGGLNTEAFF.

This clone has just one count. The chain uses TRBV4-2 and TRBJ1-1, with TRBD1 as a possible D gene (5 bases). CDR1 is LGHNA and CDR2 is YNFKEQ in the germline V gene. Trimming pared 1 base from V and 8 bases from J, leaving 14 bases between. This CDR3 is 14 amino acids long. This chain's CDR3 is CASSQVGSTVEAFF. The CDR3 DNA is TGTGCCAGCAGCCAAGTCGGGTCGACAGTAGAAGCTTTCTTT.

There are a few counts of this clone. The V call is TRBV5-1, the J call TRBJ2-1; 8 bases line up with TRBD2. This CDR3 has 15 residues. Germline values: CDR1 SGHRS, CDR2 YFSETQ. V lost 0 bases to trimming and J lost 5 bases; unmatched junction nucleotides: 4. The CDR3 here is CASSLDGGANNEQFF. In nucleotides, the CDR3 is TGCGCCAGCAGCTTGGACGGGGGGGCGAACAATGAGCAGTTCTTC.

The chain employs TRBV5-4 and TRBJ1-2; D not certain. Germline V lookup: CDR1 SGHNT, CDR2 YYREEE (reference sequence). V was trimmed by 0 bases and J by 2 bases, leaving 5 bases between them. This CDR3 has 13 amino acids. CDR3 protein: CASSLAQNYGYTF. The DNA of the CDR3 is TGTGCCAGCAGCTTGGCACAGAACTATGGCTACACCTTC.

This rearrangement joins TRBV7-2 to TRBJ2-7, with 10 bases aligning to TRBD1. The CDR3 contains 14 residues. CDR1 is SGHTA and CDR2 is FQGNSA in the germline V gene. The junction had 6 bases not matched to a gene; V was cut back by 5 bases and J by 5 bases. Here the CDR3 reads CASSPRQGADEQYF. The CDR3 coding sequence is TGTGCCAGCAGCCCCAGACAGGGGGCCGACGAGCAGTACTTC.

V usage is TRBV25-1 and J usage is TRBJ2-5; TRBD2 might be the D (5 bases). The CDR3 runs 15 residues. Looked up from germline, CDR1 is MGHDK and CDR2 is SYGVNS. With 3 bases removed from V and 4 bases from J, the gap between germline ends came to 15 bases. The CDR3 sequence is CASSEGSERGETQYF. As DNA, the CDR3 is TGTGCCAGCAGTGAGGGGAGCGAACGGGGAGAGACCCAGTACTTC.

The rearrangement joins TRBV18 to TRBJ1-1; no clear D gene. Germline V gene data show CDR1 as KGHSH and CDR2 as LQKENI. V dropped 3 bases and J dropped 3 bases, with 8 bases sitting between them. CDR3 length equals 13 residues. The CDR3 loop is CASSPSRDTEAFF. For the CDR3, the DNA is TGTGCCAGCTCACCGTCCCGGGACACTGAAGCTTTCTTT.

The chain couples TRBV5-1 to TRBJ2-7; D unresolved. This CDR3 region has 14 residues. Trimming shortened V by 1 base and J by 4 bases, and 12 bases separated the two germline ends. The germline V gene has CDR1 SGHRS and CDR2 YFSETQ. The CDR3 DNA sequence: TGCGCCAGCAGCTTGCTCGGGTATGGTTACGAGCAGTACTTC. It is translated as CASSLLGYGYEQYF.

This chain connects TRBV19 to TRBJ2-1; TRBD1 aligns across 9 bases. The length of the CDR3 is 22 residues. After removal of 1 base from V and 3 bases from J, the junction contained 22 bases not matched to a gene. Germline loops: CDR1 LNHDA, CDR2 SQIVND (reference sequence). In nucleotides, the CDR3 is TGTGCCAGTAGTATAGCCGGCCCGGGGGGACAGGGTTTCTATCGACACTACAATGAGCAGTTCTTC. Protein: CASSIAGPGGQGFYRHYNEQFF.

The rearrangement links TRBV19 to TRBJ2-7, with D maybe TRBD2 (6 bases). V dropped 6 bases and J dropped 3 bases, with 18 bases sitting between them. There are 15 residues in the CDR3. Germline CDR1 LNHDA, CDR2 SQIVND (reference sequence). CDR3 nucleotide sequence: TGTGCCAGTAGCTGGGCAGGTACGGGGGACTACGAGCAGTACTTC. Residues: CASSWAGTGDYEQYF.

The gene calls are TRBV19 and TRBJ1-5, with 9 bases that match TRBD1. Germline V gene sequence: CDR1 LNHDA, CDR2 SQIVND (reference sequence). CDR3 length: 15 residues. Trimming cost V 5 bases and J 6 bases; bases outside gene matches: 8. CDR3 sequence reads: CASSQTGGGGQPQHF. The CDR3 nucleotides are TGTGCCAGTAGTCAAACAGGGGGCGGGGGTCAGCCCCAGCATTTT. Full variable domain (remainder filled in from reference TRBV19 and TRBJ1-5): DGGITQSPKYLFRKEGQNVTLSCEQNLNHDAMYWYRQDPGQGLRLIYYSQIVNDFQKGDIAEGYSVSREKKESFPLTVTSAQKNPTAFYLCASSQTGGGGQPQHFGDGTRLSIL.

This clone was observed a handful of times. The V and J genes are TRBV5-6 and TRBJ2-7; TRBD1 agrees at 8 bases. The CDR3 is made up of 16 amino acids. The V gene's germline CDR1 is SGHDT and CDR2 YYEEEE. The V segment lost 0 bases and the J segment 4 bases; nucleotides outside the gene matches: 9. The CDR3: CASSLARTGWMYEQYF. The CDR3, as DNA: TGTGCCAGCAGCTTGGCGCGGACAGGGTGGATGTACGAGCAGTACTTC.

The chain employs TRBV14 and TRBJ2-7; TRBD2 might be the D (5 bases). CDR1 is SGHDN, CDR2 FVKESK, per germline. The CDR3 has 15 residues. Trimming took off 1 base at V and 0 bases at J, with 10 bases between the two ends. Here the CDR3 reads CASSQVVGSSYEQYF. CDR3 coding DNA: TGTGCCAGCAGCCAAGTAGTGGGGAGCTCCTACGAGCAGTACTTC.